This T cell receptor (beta chain) came from a study of response to subunit inactivated influenza vaccine. Findings and caveats of the study: Authors suggested each seasonal influenza vaccination recruits few new T cells.

This clonotype was seen a few times. Its antigen remains unknown. Germline-derived CDR1 and CDR2 are MGHDK and SYGVNS. The germline V and J ends were trimmed by 4 bases and 2 bases, with 14 bases remaining between them. This CDR3 contains 15 residues. TCRdb passed the RT-PCR reads through MiXCR, listing each CDR3 protein once. The sample yields under 850,000 distinct CDR3 sequences, 18% seen once. V and J are TRBV25-1 and TRBJ2-5; D possibly corresponds to TRBD1 (5 bases). This TCR came from a man aged 45-60 years who received an inactivated influenza vaccine. The specimen was PBMCs from blood, collected around 5 days after vaccination. The CDR3 loop reads CASSALKGFQETQYF. The CDR3 nucleotides read TGTGCCAGCAGTGCCCTCAAGGGGTTTCAAGAGACCCAGTACTTC.